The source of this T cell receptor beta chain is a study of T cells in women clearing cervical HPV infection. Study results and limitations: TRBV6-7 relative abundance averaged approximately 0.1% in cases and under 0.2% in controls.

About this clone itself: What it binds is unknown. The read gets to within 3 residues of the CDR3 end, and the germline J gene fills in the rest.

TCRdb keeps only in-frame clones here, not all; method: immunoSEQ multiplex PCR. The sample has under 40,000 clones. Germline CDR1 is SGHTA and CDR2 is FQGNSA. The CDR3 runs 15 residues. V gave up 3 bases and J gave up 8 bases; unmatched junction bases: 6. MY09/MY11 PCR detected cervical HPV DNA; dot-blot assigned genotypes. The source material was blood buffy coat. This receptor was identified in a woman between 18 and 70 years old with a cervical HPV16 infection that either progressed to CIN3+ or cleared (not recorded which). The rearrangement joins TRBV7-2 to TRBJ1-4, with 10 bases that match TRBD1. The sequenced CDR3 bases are TGTGCCAGCAGCTTTCGACAGGGGGCTATGGAAAAA. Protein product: CASSFRQGAMEK. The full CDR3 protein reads CASSFRQGAMEKLFF.